The rows below give T cell receptor beta chains drawn from one sample of a study of PD-1 blockade in classical Hodgkin lymphoma. Using immunoSEQ multiplex PCR, the repertoire was profiled, and TCRdb retains in-frame clones only, with some absent. The sample shows more than 55,000 clones, about 88% of them seen only once. This specimen consisted of peripheral blood mononuclear cells (PBMCs), obtained before the second cycle of nivolumab. These receptor sequences come from a human donor with classical Hodgkin lymphoma. Both conserved end residues are part of each CDR3. Each record gives: D gene, clone size, V gene, J gene, CDR3 DNA, CDR3 protein. The D gene is left open where the match is weak. Expanded clones get a size class; other rows say once, few or many, or leave the size out.

>NA|NA|TRBV5-1|TRBJ2-3
TGCGCCAGCAGCTTGGTTAGGGGTACAGATACGCAGTATTTT
CASSLVRGTDTQYF
>NA|NA|TRBV5-1|TRBJ1-1
TGCGCCAGCAGCTTGGCTGGGTCGACGACAGGCGGCTCTACGACTTTCTTT
CASSLAGSTTGGSTTFF
>TRBD2|NA|TRBV5-1|TRBJ2-7
TGCGCCAGCCGCTCGGGGAGCGGGGGATACGAGCAGTACTTC
CASRSGSGGYEQYF
>NA|once|TRBV7-9|TRBJ2-4
TGTGCCAGCAGCTTGGGTTCCAAAAACATTCAGTACTTC
CASSLGSKNIQYF
>TRBD2|NA|TRBV7-8|TRBJ2-3
TGTGCCAGCAGCTTAGTTGGGACTAGCGGGGTTACGCAGTATTTT
CASSLVGTSGVTQYF
>TRBD2|NA|TRBV7-2|TRBJ2-3
TGTGCCAGCAGCTTAGTAGCGACTAGCGGCACAGATACGCAGTATTTT
CASSLVATSGTDTQYF
>NA|NA|TRBV5-1|TRBJ2-3
TGCGCCAGCAGCTTGGTAGGGGCGTCTGATACGCAGTATTTT
CASSLVGASDTQYF
>NA|once|TRBV28|TRBJ2-3
TGTGCCAGCAGTTTATGGGGGGGAGCTAGCACAGATACGCAGTATTTT
CASSLWGGASTDTQYF
>NA|NA|TRBV27|TRBJ2-7
TGTGCCAGCAGTTTACAGGGTACCTACGAGCAGTACTTC
CASSLQGTYEQYF
>NA|NA|TRBV7-9|TRBJ1-2
TGTGCCAGCAGCTTTAACGGAGACAGCCTCTATGGCTACACCTTC
CASSFNGDSLYGYTF
>NA|NA|TRBV14|TRBJ1-2
TGTGCCAGCAGCTTAAGCTTCCCGACCCGCGATGGCTACACCTTC
CASSLSFPTRDGYTF
>NA|NA|TRBV7-9|TRBJ2-7
TGTGCCAGCAGCCCTACCCAGGTTGTTACCTACGAGCAGTACTTC
CASSPTQVVTYEQYF
>NA|few|TRBV27|TRBJ2-4
TGTGCCAGCAGTTTATTAGGATTGGGGGTCAAAAACATTCAGTACTTC
CASSLLGLGVKNIQYF
>TRBD1|NA|TRBV7-9|TRBJ1-2
TGTGCCAGCAGCACCAGACAGGGGAATGGCTACACCTTC
CASSTRQGNGYTF
>TRBD1|NA|TRBV28|TRBJ1-5
TGTGCCAGCAGTTTACCTCAGACAGGGGATGGTCAGCCCCAGCATTTT
CASSLPQTGDGQPQHF
>NA|NA|TRBV13|TRBJ1-1
TGTGCCAGCAGCTTCAGTGGGGGGACCACTGAAGCTTTCTTT
CASSFSGGTTEAFF
>NA|few|TRBV10-1|TRBJ2-5
TGCGCCAGCAGCGAGAACATCCGGGAGACCCAGTACTTC
CASSENIRETQYF
>NA|NA|TRBV7-8|TRBJ1-5
TGTGCCAGCAGCTTAGTGTCTCAGCCCCAGCATTTT
CASSLVSQPQHF
>NA|once|TRBV2|TRBJ1-5
TGTGCCAGCATGGGCGGGGCAGTCCATCAGCCCCAGCATTTT
CASMGGAVHQPQHF
>NA|NA|TRBV6-6|TRBJ2-7
TGTGCCAGCAGTGAGGGGTCGCGGTCCTACGAGCAGTACTTC
CASSEGSRSYEQYF
>TRBD1|NA|TRBV7-9|TRBJ2-2
TGTGCCAGCAGCTTATCGGTCACAGGGGCTACCGGGGAGCTGTTTTTT
CASSLSVTGATGELFF
>NA|NA|TRBV6-5|TRBJ2-4
TGTGCCAGCAGTTACTCGCCCAGGGAGAGCATTCAGTACTTC
CASSYSPRESIQYF
>NA|NA|TRBV2|TRBJ1-6
TGTGCCAGCAGTGAATCCCAGGGGTTGGGTTCACCCCTCCACTTT
CASSESQGLGSPLHF
>TRBD2|NA|TRBV19|TRBJ2-1
TGTGCCAGTAGTATAACTAGCGGGGCCTACAATGAGCAGTTCTTC
CASSITSGAYNEQFF
>TRBD1|NA|TRBV28|TRBJ2-6
TGTGCCAGCAAACCCCCAGGGGGAGCTGGGGCCAACGTCCTGACTTTC
CASKPPGGAGANVLTF
>NA|NA|TRBV6-5|TRBJ1-1
TGTGCCAGCAGTTACACACAGCTCAGGGGGAACACTGAAGCTTTCTTT
CASSYTQLRGNTEAFF
>TRBD1|NA|TRBV7-9|TRBJ1-3
TGTGCCAGCAGCGTTGACAGGGCTGGAAACACCATATATTTT
CASSVDRAGNTIYF
>NA|NA|TRBV14|TRBJ1-1
TGTGCCAGCAGCCAAGAGGGACGGTACACTGAAGCTTTCTTT
CASSQEGRYTEAFF
>NA|NA|TRBV6-6|TRBJ1-2
TGTGCCAGCAGTGCCCGGGAAGGAGCTAACTATGGCTACACCTTC
CASSAREGANYGYTF
>NA|NA|TRBV6-1|TRBJ1-5
TGTGCCAGCAATGAGGGGCCGTTGCCCCAGCATTTT
CASNEGPLPQHF
>TRBD1|NA|TRBV12-5|TRBJ2-2
TGTGCTAGTGGTCAACCCGCCCGCGACAGGGGGCGCACCGGGGAGCTGTTTTTT
CASGQPARDRGRTGELFF
>NA|NA|TRBV7-9|TRBJ2-3
TGTGCCAGCAGCTTAGGACAGGGCGGGGCGCATACGCAGTATTTT
CASSLGQGGAHTQYF
>TRBD1|few|TRBV11-2|TRBJ1-3
TGTGCCAGCAGCCGCATACAGGGGGCAAGAAACACCATATATTTT
CASSRIQGARNTIYF
>NA|once|TRBV5-4|TRBJ1-1
TGTGCCAGCAGCTCAAGGACAGCCGGGTGGGAAGCTTTCTTT
CASSSRTAGWEAFF
>TRBD2|NA|TRBV5-1|TRBJ2-7
TGCGCCAGCACCCCACTAGCGGGGACCTACGAGCAGTACTTC
CASTPLAGTYEQYF
>NA|NA|TRBV5-1|TRBJ1-3
TGCGCCAGCAGCACAGGACAGTTCTCGGGAAACACCATATATTTT
CASSTGQFSGNTIYF
>NA|once|TRBV7-8|TRBJ2-3
TGTGCCAGCAGCTTAGATCGGGGTACGCAGTATTTT
CASSLDRGTQYF
>NA|once|TRBV2|TRBJ1-2
TGTGCCAGCAGTGAACTTTCGGCAGGGACTTTACGTGGCTACACCTTC
CASSELSAGTLRGYTF
>NA|NA|TRBV5-4|TRBJ2-3
TGTGCCAGCAGCTTGGAGGTGGGGAGGAGCACAGATACGCAGTATTTT
CASSLEVGRSTDTQYF
>NA|NA|TRBV28|TRBJ1-1
TGTGCCAGCAGTTTCCTTGCCGAGGCTTTCTTT
CASSFLAEAFF
>NA|NA|TRBV6-5|TRBJ1-2
TGTGCCAGCAGTTACTCGAGGACAAGCCCCTTCGGCTACACCTTC
CASSYSRTSPFGYTF
>NA|NA|TRBV7-9|TRBJ1-2
TGTGCCAGCAGCTCAAGCCTCCATGGCTACACCTTC
CASSSSLHGYTF
>TRBD1|NA|TRBV28|TRBJ2-7
TGTGCCAGCAGGGCGGGACAGGGGTACGAGCAGTACTTC
CASRAGQGYEQYF
>TRBD1|NA|TRBV5-1|TRBJ1-1
TGCGCCAGCAGCTTGGACAGGGGCCGCCAGGAAGCTTTCTTT
CASSLDRGRQEAFF
>NA|NA|TRBV5-1|TRBJ2-7
TGCGCCAGCAGTTCTCAGGGTAACGAGCAGTACTTC
CASSSQGNEQYF
>NA|NA|TRBV5-4|TRBJ2-3
TGTGCCAGCAGCTTGGCCGAAGTTGCAGATACGCAGTATTTT
CASSLAEVADTQYF